Below are 2 T cell receptor beta chains sequenced from a single sample in a study of response to subunit inactivated influenza vaccine. TCRdb itself ran the RT-PCR reads through MiXCR, one entry per CDR3 protein. In the table there are about 170,000 distinct CDR3 sequences, roughly 12% of which are singletons. These data are also associated with another study on T cells expressing NK-cell markers. From that second work: For TCR beta, cDNA was produced by 5'RACE template switching with UMIs.

Sequenced material: CD8+ T cells sorted from PBMCs, taken roughly 13 days after vaccination. These receptors originate from a man aged 45-60 years who received an inactivated influenza vaccine.

This clonotype was counted between two and nine times. J is TRBJ1-2 and V is TRBV29-1; 7 bases align to TRBD1. This CDR3 region has 14 residues. The germline V gene encodes CDR1 SQVTM and CDR2 ANQGSEA. With V trimmed by 0 bases and J by 5 bases, 6 bases remained unmatched. The DNA for the CDR3 is TGCAGCGTTGAAGATCGAGCAGGGGGGTATGGCTACACCTTC. This gives the protein CSVEDRAGGYGYTF.

V usage is TRBV3-1 and J usage is TRBJ2-2; 7 nucleotides match TRBD2. From germline, CDR1 is LGHDT and CDR2 YNNKEL (reference sequence). V lost 1 base, J lost 5 bases, and 4 bases stayed unmatched. The CDR3 has 15 amino acids. The CDR3 loop is CASSQAGAGTGELFF. In DNA, the CDR3 is TGTGCCAGCAGCCAAGCGGGAGCGGGGACCGGGGAGCTGTTTTTT. The whole variable domain, remainder taken from reference TRBV3-1 and TRBJ2-2, is DTAVSQTPKYLVTQMGNDKSIKCEQNLGHDTMYWYKQDSKKFLKIMFSYNNKELIINETVPNRFSPKSPDKAHLNLHINSLELGDSAVYFCASSQAGAGTGELFFGEGSRLTVL.